The 25 T cell receptor beta chains below come from one sample, sequenced in a study of cytomegalovirus exposure and HLA in healthy donors (dated by TCRdb to about 2017). The library was made by the immunoSEQ multiplex PCR assay. For the multiplex PCR, a mixture combining 60 forward primers for TCR Vbeta segments and 13 reverse primers for TCR Jbeta segments was used. TCRdb mirrors the immuneACCESS table, restricted to in-frame sequences. Some clones are absent from its copies; in checked studies, under half trace to an unresolved V gene, and the reason for the others is unknown. The sample data list about 190,000 clones, and 70% to 75% of these were observed just once. The top ten clones comprise approximately 4.8% of the sample. Specimen: PBMCs. Receptor source: a young man in good health and CMV-seropositive.

The chain uses TRBV7-2 and TRBJ2-7; 12 bases align to TRBD2. This CDR3 is 19 amino acids long. The germline CDR1 and CDR2 sequences are SGHTA and FQGNSA. V lost 1 base and J lost 2; bases outside the gene matches: 12. Written as DNA, the CDR3 is TGTGCCAGCAGCTTAGGGAGGAGACTAGCGGGAGTTAGGGCCTACGAGCAGTACTTC. As protein: CASSLGRRLAGVRAYEQYF.

The J gene is TRBJ1-1, the V gene TRBV6-1; 7 bases align to TRBD1. This CDR3 comprises 14 residues. Germline CDR1 MNHNS, CDR2 SASEGT. V shed 8 bases, J shed 0 bases, and the junction held 6 bases outside the gene matches. The CDR3 nucleotides read TGTGCCAGCCAATCCGGGACAGTGAACACTGAAGCTTTCTTT. It translates to CASQSGTVNTEAFF.

In this sample, this clone turned up once. V is TRBV4-2 and J is TRBJ2-2, with 11 bases that match TRBD2. The length of the CDR3 is 18 residues. V gave up 0 bases and J gave up 3 bases; unmatched junction bases: 6. Germline values: CDR1 LGHNA, CDR2 YNFKEQ. In DNA form, the CDR3 reads TGTGCCAGCAGCCAAGATAGTCTAGCGGGAGGATACACCGGGGAGCTGTTTTTT. Translated, it gives CASSQDSLAGGYTGELFF.

This chain links TRBV7-9 with TRBJ2-7, with TRBD2 identical over 7 bases. CDR1 and CDR2 from the germline V gene are SEHNR and FQNEAQ (reference sequence). CDR3 size: 17 residues. V shed 0 bases and J 3 bases; nucleotides not matched to a gene: 11. The CDR3 bases are TGTGCCAGCAGCTTAGCGGGAAGGGGACTAAAAGACTACGAGCAGTACTTC. The encoded protein is CASSLAGRGLKDYEQYF.

This chain connects TRBV28 to TRBJ2-3; 11 positions agree with TRBD2. Trimming cost V 1 base and J 6 bases; bases outside gene matches: 6. This CDR3 has 16 amino acids. Germline CDR1 is MDHEN and CDR2 is SYDVKM. CDR3 DNA: TGTGCCAGCAGTTTATCTCTAGCGGGAGGTGTGGATACGCAGTATTTT. It is translated as CASSLSLAGGVDTQYF.

The rearrangement joins TRBV28 to TRBJ2-7; 7 nucleotides align to TRBD1. J was trimmed by 3 bases and V by 7 bases; bases with no gene match: 9. The CDR3 extends over 14 amino acids. Germline assignment: CDR1 MDHEN and CDR2 SYDVKM. CDR3 in DNA: TGTGCCAGCACCCCCGGACAGGCGGTCTACGAGCAGTACTTC. It codes for CASTPGQAVYEQYF.

This chain uses TRBV5-8 with TRBJ2-7, with 9 bases aligning to TRBD2. CDR1 is SGHTS, CDR2 YDEGEE, per germline. V shed 4 bases, J shed 7 bases, and the junction held 3 bases outside the gene matches. The CDR3 runs 12 residues. The DNA of the CDR3 is TGTGCCAGCAGCGGCGGGGGGGAAGAGCAGTACTTC. Protein product: CASSGGGEEQYF.

The CDR3 sequence is CASGQGRGYTF. In DNA form, the CDR3 reads TGTGCCAGCGGTCAGGGCCGGGGCTACACCTTC. The gene calls are TRBV28 and TRBJ1-2, with D perhaps matching TRBD1 (5 bases). The CDR3 sequence is 11 residues long. CDR1 and CDR2 from the germline V gene are MDHEN and SYDVKM. V was cut by 8 bases and J by 8 bases, with 12 bases left in between.

The rearrangement uses TRBV6-5 and TRBJ2-2; the match to TRBD1 covers 8 bases. V shed 1 base, J shed 7 bases, and the junction held 5 bases outside the gene matches. The germline V gene encodes CDR1 MNHEY and CDR2 SVGAGI. The CDR3 spans 15 residues. The chain's CDR3 is CASSYWTGLGGELFF. CDR3 bases: TGTGCCAGCAGTTACTGGACAGGGCTCGGCGGGGAGCTGTTTTTT.

This clone was observed a few times. This sequence joins TRBV4-3 and TRBJ1-2; the D is unclear. With 2 bases removed from V and 8 bases from J, the gap between germline ends came to 12 bases. Per the germline V gene, CDR1 is LGHNA and CDR2 is YSLEER. The CDR3 sequence is 13 residues long. CDR3 DNA sequence: TGCGCCAGCAGCCAAAACGGGGAGAGAGGCTACACCTTC. It yields the protein CASSQNGERGYTF.

The chain couples TRBV21-1 to TRBJ2-5; the table's D call, TRBD2, has no DNA check behind it. The J call could be wrong; TRBJ2-7 is a better fit for the DNA end. TRBV21-1 is noted as a pseudogene. This CDR3 contains 19 residues. CDR3 nucleotides: TGTGCCAGCAGCAAAGGAGGACTCACGAGAGAGGTAAGGGCCTACGAGCAGTACTTC. Its protein product is CASSKGGLTREVRAYEQYF.

The V and J genes are TRBV20-1 and TRBJ2-7; D unclear. This CDR3 region has 11 residues. The V end was cut by 0 bases, the J end by 4 bases, with 4 bases between. CDR1 and CDR2 from the germline V gene are DFQATT and SNEGSKA (reference sequence). The CDR3, as DNA: TGCAGTGCTAGAGACCAGTACGAGCAGTACTTC. Translated: CSARDQYEQYF.

This clone appeared a single time. This chain joins TRBV28 and TRBJ1-1; D gene uncertain. Germline V gives CDR1 MDHEN, CDR2 SYDVKM. The CDR3 length is 17 residues. V lost 0 bases, J lost 1 base, and 15 bases lay in between. The CDR3 sequence is CASSLWGLRRSNTEAFF. The CDR3 DNA reads as TGTGCCAGCAGTTTATGGGGCCTACGACGGTCGAACACTGAAGCTTTCTTT. The whole variable domain, filled in from reference TRBV28 and TRBJ1-1, reads DVKVTQSSRYLVKRTGEKVFLECVQDMDHENMFWYRQDPGLGLRLIYFSYDVKMKEKGDIPEGYSVSREKKERFSLILESASTNQTSMYLCASSLWGLRRSNTEAFFGQGTRLTVV.

This clone occurred a few times. The chain has TRBV28 and TRBJ2-7; TRBD2 might be the D (6 bases). V lost 7 bases, J lost 0 bases, and 16 bases lay in between. The CDR3 contains 15 residues. CDR1 MDHEN and CDR2 SYDVKM come from the germline V gene. The DNA for the CDR3 is TGTGCCAGCACCTTAGCGGCGGCTGGCTCCTACGAGCAGTACTTC. This codes for CASTLAAAGSYEQYF.

The CDR3 DNA follows: TGTGCCAGCATCCCCGGGACTACGAACACCGGGGAGCTGTTTTTT. Amino acid sequence: CASIPGTTNTGELFF. The chain is built from TRBV7-2 and TRBJ2-2, with 7 bases that match TRBD2. V dropped 7 bases and J dropped 0; count of bases not matched to a gene: 5. The CDR3 consists of 15 residues. Germline CDR1 SGHTA, CDR2 FQGNSA.

The J gene is TRBJ1-4, the V gene TRBV2; 8 bases match TRBD1. In germline, CDR1 is SNHLY, CDR2 FYNNEI. The CDR3 has 14 residues. V dropped 6 bases and J dropped 10; count of bases not matched to a gene: 10. The CDR3 sequence: CASSPTGDFGKLFF. The CDR3, as DNA: TGTGCCAGCAGCCCGACAGGGGATTTCGGAAAACTGTTTTTT.

The V gene is TRBV6-7, the J gene TRBJ2-7; the match to TRBD2 covers 9 bases. TRBV6-7 is sorted into the ORF group, with uncertain function. This CDR3 region has 18 residues. Unmatched junction bases numbered 17, after V lost 5 bases and J lost 3 bases. The CDR3 DNA reads TGTGCCAGCAGTGGGGGACTAGCAGAGGCCCTCCCGATCTACGAGCAGTACTTC. This gives the protein CASSGGLAEALPIYEQYF.

This clone was seen more than once but under ten times. The rearrangement uses TRBV7-3 and TRBJ1-1, with D possibly matching TRBD1 (5 bases). Trimming removed 1 base from V and 2 bases from J, with 14 bases in between. CDR1 SGHTA and CDR2 FQGTGA come from the germline V gene. The CDR3 spans 16 residues. The DNA for the CDR3 is TGTGCCAGCAGCTTAAACCCGGGGGATCTAAACACTGAAGCTTTCTTT. Residues: CASSLNPGDLNTEAFF.

The rearrangement joins TRBV21-1 to TRBJ1-1; the DNA was not used to check the table's D call, TRBD1. TRBV21-1 is annotated as a pseudogene. This CDR3 is built from 16 residues. Here the CDR3 reads CASSKSWTALNTEAFF. The CDR3 DNA follows: TGTGCCAGCAGCAAAAGTTGGACAGCTTTAAACACTGAAGCTTTCTTT.

J is TRBJ2-5 and V is TRBV18, with a tentative D call TRBD2 (5 bases). CDR3 size: 14 residues. Germline assignment: CDR1 KGHSH and CDR2 LQKENI. Trimming shortened V by 0 bases and J by 5 bases, and 10 bases separated the two germline ends. In DNA form, the CDR3 reads TGTGCCAGCTCACCACCTGGACGGGGTGAGACCCAGTACTTC. This translates into CASSPPGRGETQYF.

The rearrangement joins TRBV27 to TRBJ2-7; tentatively, D is TRBD1 (6 bases). This CDR3 comprises 13 residues. The germline gives CDR1 MNHEY, CDR2 SMNVEV (reference sequence). Trimming took 5 bases from V and 9 from J, leaving 17 bases between them. CDR3 bases: TGTGCCAGCAGTCCCAGGGGCGGACCTCGGCAGTACTTC. Its translation: CASSPRGGPRQYF.

V gene TRBV9 combines with J gene TRBJ2-7, with 7 nucleotides matching TRBD2. This CDR3 region has 14 residues. V shed 4 bases, J shed 1 base, and the junction held 5 bases outside the gene matches. The germline V gene encodes CDR1 SGDLS and CDR2 YYNGEE. The CDR3 region is CASSPIAGSYEQYF. As DNA, the CDR3 is TGTGCCAGCAGCCCTATAGCGGGTTCCTACGAGCAGTACTTC.

The chain couples TRBV7-9 to TRBJ1-4; 10 nucleotides agree with TRBD1. Germline CDR1 and CDR2: SEHNR and FQNEAQ (reference sequence). The J segment lost 10 bases and the V segment lost 5 bases, leaving 7 bases of the junction unmatched. The CDR3 sequence is 14 residues long. The CDR3 nucleotides read TGTGCCAGCAGCCTAGGGACAGGGGATGGAAAACTGTTTTTT. It codes for CASSLGTGDGKLFF.

In its sample, this clone was seen a few times. The rearrangement joins TRBV6-6 to TRBJ1-4; no definite D call. The CDR3 runs to 14 residues. Germline V gene lookup returns CDR1 MNHNY and CDR2 SVGAGI (reference sequence). The V and J ends lost 6 bases and 4 bases respectively, with 12 bases between them. DNA of the CDR3: TGTGCCAGCAGGGCGCAGGTTATTAATGAAAAACTGTTTTTT. Its protein is CASRAQVINEKLFF.

A note on this clone: Relative to the germline gene, one junction end is altered; a read error may explain this. The DNA for the CDR3 is TGTGCCAGCACTGGGGGCGGGGGCGGCTATGGCTACACCTTT. It encodes CASTGGGGGYGYTF. The genes are TRBV7-9 and TRBJ1-2, with D maybe TRBD1 (6 bases). Germline lookup yields CDR1 SEHNR and CDR2 FQNEAQ (reference sequence). CDR3 length: 14 amino acids.